A selection of T cell receptor beta chains follows, all from one sample in a study of cytomegalovirus exposure and HLA in healthy donors. The data were produced by immunoSEQ multiplex PCR, yet TCRdb's version contains in-frame clones alone and is incomplete. The data contain just over 95,000 clones, roughly four fifths of them seen just once; the ten biggest clones take up roughly 8%. The sequenced sample consisted of PBMCs. The receptors derive from a human donor in good health. Each CDR3 is given with its conserved first and last residue. D genes are given only for firm matches. Clone size is stated in some rows and not others, as once, few, many or a class when expanded.

clone size	V gene	J gene	D gene	CDR3 protein	CDR3 DNA
-	TRBV5-1	TRBJ2-3	-	CASSPRQGWGTDTQYF	TGCGCCAGCAGCCCCCGCCAGGGATGGGGCACAGATACGCAGTATTTT
-	TRBV5-1	TRBJ1-2	TRBD1	CASSSTGEYRGYTF	TGCGCCAGCAGCAGTACAGGGGAGTATCGTGGCTACACCTTC
once	TRBV27	TRBJ1-2	-	CASSPTTPGHPIYGYTF	TGTGCCAGCAGTCCCACTACGCCGGGACACCCAATCTATGGCTACACCTTC
-	TRBV5-6	TRBJ1-1	-	CASSLRTVRNTEAFF	TGTGCCAGCAGCTTACGGACAGTAAGGAACACTGAAGCTTTCTTT
-	TRBV19	TRBJ1-5	-	CASSIDQGLNQPQHF	TGTGCCAGTAGTATAGATCAGGGTCTTAATCAGCCCCAGCATTTT
few	TRBV5-1	TRBJ2-3	-	CASSSPGSDTQYF	TGCGCCAGCAGCTCCCCGGGGTCCGATACGCAGTATTTT
-	TRBV6-1	TRBJ2-1	TRBD1	CASSLRDRGDNEQFF	TGTGCCAGCAGCCTCCGGGACAGGGGTGACAATGAGCAGTTCTTC
-	TRBV7-9	TRBJ2-3	-	CASSLTGTDTQYF	TGTGCCAGCAGCTTGACAGGCACAGATACGCAGTATTTT
-	TRBV7-8	TRBJ2-3	TRBD2	CASSSLTSGGRDTQYF	TGTGCCAGCAGCTCCCTTACCAGCGGGGGAAGAGATACGCAGTATTTT
-	TRBV9	TRBJ2-2	TRBD2	CASSATSGATGELFF	TGTGCCAGCAGCGCGACTAGCGGAGCTACCGGGGAGCTGTTTTTT
-	TRBV6-1	TRBJ2-7	-	CASSGRGLPSYEQYF	TGTGCCAGCAGTGGGAGGGGGCTCCCCTCCTACGAGCAGTACTTC
-	TRBV2	TRBJ2-7	TRBD1	CASSEARQGEQYF	TGTGCCAGCAGTGAAGCCCGACAGGGCGAGCAGTACTTC
-	TRBV7-6	TRBJ1-1	TRBD1	CASSTWTGLNTEAFF	TGTGCCAGCAGCACTTGGACAGGACTGAACACTGAAGCTTTCTTT
-	TRBV6-1	TRBJ2-1	TRBD2	CASYTSGGRAQFF	TGTGCCAGCTACACTAGCGGGGGGAGGGCGCAGTTCTTC
-	TRBV4-1	TRBJ2-7	TRBD2	CASSHGTSGALKQYF	TGCGCCAGCAGCCACGGGACTAGCGGGGCCTTGAAGCAGTACTTC
-	TRBV5-6	TRBJ1-5	-	CASSLFMAGYQPQHF	TGTGCCAGCAGCTTGTTTATGGCAGGGTATCAGCCCCAGCATTTT
-	TRBV27	TRBJ1-6	-	CASSLFLGAADSPLHF	TGTGCCAGCAGTTTATTCCTTGGGGCAGCCGATTCACCCCTCCACTTT
-	TRBV5-4	TRBJ2-1	TRBD2	CASSLGLAGGLGKEQFF	TGTGCCAGCAGCTTGGGACTAGCGGGAGGGTTAGGGAAGGAGCAGTTCTTC
-	TRBV6-5	TRBJ1-3	-	CASSYLESGNTIYF	TGTGCCAGCAGTTACTTAGAATCTGGAAACACCATATATTTT
few	TRBV6-5	TRBJ1-2	-	CATSRGWNGYTF	TGTGCCACCTCAAGGGGGTGGAATGGCTACACCTTC
-	TRBV10-3	TRBJ2-7	-	CAISVRGVYEQYF	TGTGCCATCAGTGTGCGGGGAGTCTACGAGCAGTACTTC
once	TRBV11-2	TRBJ2-2	TRBD1	CASSLTGDAGELFF	TGTGCCAGCAGCCTAACAGGGGATGCCGGGGAGCTGTTTTTT
-	TRBV6-4	TRBJ2-1	-	CASSGQGSYNEQFF	TGTGCCAGCAGTGGGCAGGGTTCCTACAATGAGCAGTTCTTC
-	TRBV6-1	TRBJ1-2	TRBD1	CASSTVDRGYTF	TGTGCCAGCAGTACCGTGGACAGGGGGTATACCTTC
-	TRBV12-5	TRBJ1-5	TRBD1	CASGTGTGVYQPQHF	TGTGCTAGTGGCACCGGAACAGGGGTGTATCAGCCCCAGCATTTT
-	TRBV7-6	TRBJ2-1	TRBD2	CASSTSSGGAVEQFF	TGTGCCAGCAGCACCTCTAGCGGGGGGGCGGTTGAGCAGTTCTTC
-	TRBV30	TRBJ2-7	-	CAWSEGGEQYF	TGTGCCTGGAGTGAAGGAGGCGAGCAGTACTTC
-	TRBV5-1	TRBJ2-5	TRBD1	CASSGYRGETQYF	TGCGCCAGCAGCGGATACAGGGGCGAGACCCAGTACTTC
-	TRBV7-8	TRBJ2-3	-	CASSLDIGLRVGTDTQYF	TGTGCCAGCAGCTTAGATATAGGACTGAGGGTGGGAACAGATACGCAGTATTTT
-	TRBV7-8	TRBJ2-1	TRBD1	CASSATLTGDPYNEQFF	TGTGCCAGCAGCGCTACCCTCACAGGGGACCCCTACAATGAGCAGTTCTTC
-	TRBV11-2	TRBJ1-1	-	CASSAGERNTEAFF	TGTGCCAGCAGCGCGGGGGAGAGGAACACTGAAGCTTTCTTT
-	TRBV5-1	TRBJ1-1	TRBD1	CASSLRQGDTEAFF	TGCGCCAGCAGCTTAAGACAGGGTGACACTGAAGCTTTCTTT
few	TRBV6-1	TRBJ1-6	TRBD1	CATLGQGFSPLHF	TGTGCCACCCTCGGACAGGGTTTTTCACCCCTCCACTTT
-	TRBV21-1	TRBJ2-7	-	CASSNMSSYEQYF	TGTGCCAGCAGCAATATGAGCTCCTACGAGCAGTACTTC
many	TRBV6-1	TRBJ1-1	-	CASSQDRNTEAFF	TGTGCCAGCAGTCAGGACAGGAACACTGAAGCTTTCTTT
few	TRBV20-1	TRBJ1-1	-	CSASSRGEAFF	TGCAGTGCTAGCAGCCGAGGTGAAGCTTTCTTT
-	TRBV27	TRBJ2-1	TRBD2	CASSLLAGSYNEQFF	TGTGCCAGCAGTTTGTTAGCGGGAAGCTACAATGAGCAGTTCTTC
few	TRBV4-1	TRBJ1-1	-	CASSQRGMNTEAFF	TGCGCCAGCAGCCAAAGGGGCATGAACACTGAAGCTTTCTTT
-	TRBV4-3	TRBJ2-2	TRBD2	CASSQRSRLAGVDTGELFF	TGCGCCAGCAGCCAACGTAGCAGGTTAGCGGGAGTTGACACCGGGGAGCTGTTTTTT
-	TRBV7-8	TRBJ1-3	-	CASSLNFRNTIYF	TGTGCCAGCAGCCTAAACTTCAGAAACACCATATATTTT
-	TRBV5-5	TRBJ1-1	-	CASRPELNTEAFF	TGTGCCAGCAGACCGGAGTTGAACACTGAAGCTTTCTTT
-	TRBV7-8	TRBJ1-1	-	CASSSRRVVTEAFF	TGTGCCAGCAGCTCCCGGAGGGTCGTCACTGAAGCTTTCTTT
-	TRBV7-8	TRBJ2-2	-	CASRLVQGNTGELFF	TGTGCCAGCAGGCTAGTCCAGGGCAACACCGGGGAGCTGTTTTTT
-	TRBV2	TRBJ2-5	TRBD2	CASSETSGGRNQETQYF	TGTGCCAGCAGTGAAACTAGCGGGGGGCGGAACCAAGAGACCCAGTACTTC